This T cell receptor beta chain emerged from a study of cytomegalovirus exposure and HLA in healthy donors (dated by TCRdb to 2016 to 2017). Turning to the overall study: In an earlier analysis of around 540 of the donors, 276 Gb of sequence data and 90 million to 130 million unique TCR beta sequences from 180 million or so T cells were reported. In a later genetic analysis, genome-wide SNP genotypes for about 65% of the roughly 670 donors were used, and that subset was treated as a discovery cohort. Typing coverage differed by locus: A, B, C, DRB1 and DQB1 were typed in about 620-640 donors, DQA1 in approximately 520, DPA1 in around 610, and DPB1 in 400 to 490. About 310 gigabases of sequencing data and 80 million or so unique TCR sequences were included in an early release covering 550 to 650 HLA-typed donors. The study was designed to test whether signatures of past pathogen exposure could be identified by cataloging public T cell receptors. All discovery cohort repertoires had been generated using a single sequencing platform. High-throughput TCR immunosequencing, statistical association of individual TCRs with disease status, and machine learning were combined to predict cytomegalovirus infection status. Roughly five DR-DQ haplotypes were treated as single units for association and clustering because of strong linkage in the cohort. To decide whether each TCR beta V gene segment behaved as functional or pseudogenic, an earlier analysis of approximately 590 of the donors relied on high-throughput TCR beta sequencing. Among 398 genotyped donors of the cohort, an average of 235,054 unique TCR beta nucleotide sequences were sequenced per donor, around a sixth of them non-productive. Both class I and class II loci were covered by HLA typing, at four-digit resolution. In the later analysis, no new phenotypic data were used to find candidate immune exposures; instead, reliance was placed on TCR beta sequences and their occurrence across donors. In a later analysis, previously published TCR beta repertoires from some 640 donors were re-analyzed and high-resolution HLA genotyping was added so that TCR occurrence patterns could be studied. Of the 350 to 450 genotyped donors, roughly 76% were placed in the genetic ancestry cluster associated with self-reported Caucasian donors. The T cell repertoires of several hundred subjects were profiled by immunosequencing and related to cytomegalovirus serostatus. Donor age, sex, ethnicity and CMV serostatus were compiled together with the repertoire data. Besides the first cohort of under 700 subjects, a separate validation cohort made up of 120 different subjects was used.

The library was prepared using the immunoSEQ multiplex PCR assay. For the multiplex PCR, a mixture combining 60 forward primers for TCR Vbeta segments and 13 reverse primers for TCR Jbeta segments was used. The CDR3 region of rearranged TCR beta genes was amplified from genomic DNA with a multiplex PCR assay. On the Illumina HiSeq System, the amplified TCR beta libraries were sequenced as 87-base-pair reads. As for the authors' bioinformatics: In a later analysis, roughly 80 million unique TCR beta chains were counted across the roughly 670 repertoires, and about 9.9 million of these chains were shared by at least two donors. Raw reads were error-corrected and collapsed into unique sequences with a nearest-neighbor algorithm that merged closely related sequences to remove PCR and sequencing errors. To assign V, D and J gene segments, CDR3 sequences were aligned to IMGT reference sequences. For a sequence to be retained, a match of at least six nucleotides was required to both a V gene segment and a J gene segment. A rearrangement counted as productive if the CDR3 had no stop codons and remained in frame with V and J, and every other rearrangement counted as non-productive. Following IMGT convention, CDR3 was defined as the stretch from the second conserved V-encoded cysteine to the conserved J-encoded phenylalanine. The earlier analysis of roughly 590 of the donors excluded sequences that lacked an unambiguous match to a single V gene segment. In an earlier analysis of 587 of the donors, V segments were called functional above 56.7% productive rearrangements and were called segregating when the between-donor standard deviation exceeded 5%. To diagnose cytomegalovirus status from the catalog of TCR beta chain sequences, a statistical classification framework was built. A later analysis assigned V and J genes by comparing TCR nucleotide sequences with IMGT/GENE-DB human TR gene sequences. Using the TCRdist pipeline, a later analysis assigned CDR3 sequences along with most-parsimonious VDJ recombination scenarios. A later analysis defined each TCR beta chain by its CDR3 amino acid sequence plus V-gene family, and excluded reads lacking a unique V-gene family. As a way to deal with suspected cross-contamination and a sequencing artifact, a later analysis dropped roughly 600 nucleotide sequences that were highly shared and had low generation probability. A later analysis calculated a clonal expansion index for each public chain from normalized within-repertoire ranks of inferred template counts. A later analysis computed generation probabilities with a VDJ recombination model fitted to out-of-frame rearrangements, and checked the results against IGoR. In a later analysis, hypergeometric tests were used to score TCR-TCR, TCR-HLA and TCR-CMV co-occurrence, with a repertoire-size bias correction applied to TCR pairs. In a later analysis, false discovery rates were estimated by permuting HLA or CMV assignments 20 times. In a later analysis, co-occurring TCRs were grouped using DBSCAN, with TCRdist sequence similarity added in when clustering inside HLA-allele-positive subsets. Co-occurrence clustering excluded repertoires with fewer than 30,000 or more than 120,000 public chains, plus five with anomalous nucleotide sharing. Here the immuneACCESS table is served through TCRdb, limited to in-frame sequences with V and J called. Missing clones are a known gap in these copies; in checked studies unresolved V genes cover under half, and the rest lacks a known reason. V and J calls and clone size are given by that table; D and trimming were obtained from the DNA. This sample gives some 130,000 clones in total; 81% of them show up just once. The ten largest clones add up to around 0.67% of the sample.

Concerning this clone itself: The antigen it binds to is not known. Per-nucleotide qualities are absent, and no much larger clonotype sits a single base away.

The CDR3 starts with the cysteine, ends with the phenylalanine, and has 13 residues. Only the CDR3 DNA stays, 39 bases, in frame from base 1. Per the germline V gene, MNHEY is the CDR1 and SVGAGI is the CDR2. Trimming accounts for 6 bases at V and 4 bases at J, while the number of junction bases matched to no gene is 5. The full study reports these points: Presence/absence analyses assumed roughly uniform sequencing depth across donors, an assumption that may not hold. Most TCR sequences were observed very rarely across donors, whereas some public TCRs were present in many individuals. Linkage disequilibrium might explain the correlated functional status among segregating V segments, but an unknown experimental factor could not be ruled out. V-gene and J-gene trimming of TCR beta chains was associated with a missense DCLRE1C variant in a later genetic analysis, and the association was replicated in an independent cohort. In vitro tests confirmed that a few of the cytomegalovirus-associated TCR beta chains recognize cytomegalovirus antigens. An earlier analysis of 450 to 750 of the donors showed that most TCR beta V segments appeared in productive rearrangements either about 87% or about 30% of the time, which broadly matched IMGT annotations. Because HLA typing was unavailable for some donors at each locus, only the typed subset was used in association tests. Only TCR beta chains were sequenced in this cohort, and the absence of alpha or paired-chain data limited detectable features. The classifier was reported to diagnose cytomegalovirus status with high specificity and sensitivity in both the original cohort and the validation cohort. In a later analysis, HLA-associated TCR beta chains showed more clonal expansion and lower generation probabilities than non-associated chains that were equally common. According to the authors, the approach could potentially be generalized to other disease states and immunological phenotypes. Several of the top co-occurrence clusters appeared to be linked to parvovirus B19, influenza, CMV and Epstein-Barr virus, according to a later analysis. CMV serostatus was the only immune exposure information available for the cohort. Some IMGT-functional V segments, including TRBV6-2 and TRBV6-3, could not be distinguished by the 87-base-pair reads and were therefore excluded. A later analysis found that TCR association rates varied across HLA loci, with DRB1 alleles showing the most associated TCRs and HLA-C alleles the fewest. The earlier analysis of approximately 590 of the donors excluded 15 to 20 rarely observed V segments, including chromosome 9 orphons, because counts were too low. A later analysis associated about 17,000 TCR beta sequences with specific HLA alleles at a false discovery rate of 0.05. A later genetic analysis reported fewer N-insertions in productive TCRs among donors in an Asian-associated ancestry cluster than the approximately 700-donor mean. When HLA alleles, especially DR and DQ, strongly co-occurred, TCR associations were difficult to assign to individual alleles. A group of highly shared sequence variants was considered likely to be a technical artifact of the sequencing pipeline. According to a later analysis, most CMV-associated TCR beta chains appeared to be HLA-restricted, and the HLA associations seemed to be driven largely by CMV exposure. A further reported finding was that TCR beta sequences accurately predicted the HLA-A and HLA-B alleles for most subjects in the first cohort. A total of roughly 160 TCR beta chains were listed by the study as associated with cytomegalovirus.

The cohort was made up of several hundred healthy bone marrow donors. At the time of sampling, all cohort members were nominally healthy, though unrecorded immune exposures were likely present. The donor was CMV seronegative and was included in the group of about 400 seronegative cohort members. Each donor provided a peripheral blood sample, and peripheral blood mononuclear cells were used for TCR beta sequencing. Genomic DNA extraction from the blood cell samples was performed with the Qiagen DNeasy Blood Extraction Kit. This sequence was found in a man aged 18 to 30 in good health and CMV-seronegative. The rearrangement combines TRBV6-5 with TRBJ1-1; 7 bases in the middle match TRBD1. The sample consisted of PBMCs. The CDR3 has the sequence CASRSRDSTEAFF. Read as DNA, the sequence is TGTGCCAGCAGATCCCGGGACAGCACTGAAGCTTTCTTT.